These T cell receptor beta chains were read from a single sample in a study of blood T cell repertoires in COVID-19. Some clones are missing from TCRdb's copy, which holds only in-frame ones; the method was immunoSEQ multiplex PCR. The sample has some 150,000 clones, approximately 90% seen once. Sequences were obtained from peripheral blood. These receptors were collected from a woman in her sixties or seventies with acute or convalescent COVID-19. The conserved cysteine and the conserved F or W are not part of the CDR3 here. D genes are given only for firm matches. For some rows the clone size is stated as once, few or many, or as a class when expanded; others skip it.

>TRBJ2-3|NA|TRBV28|NA
ASSLKPGDTQY
>TRBJ1-5|few|TRBV28|TRBD1
ASSFSGGGQPQH
>TRBJ2-2|NA|TRBV18|TRBD1
ASSPNDRGGTGELF
>TRBJ1-2|NA|TRBV3-1/TRBV3-2|NA
ASSPLYGTASYT
>TRBJ2-5|NA|TRBV5-6|NA
ASSWPGRLTGETQY
>TRBJ1-1|NA|TRBV27|NA
ASRGRGGMNTEAF
>TRBJ1-6|NA|TRBV2|NA
ASSPGARRGNSPLH
>TRBJ1-3|NA|TRBV4-1|NA
ASSLGGQTGNTIY
>TRBJ2-3|NA|TRBV20-1|NA
SASRGAEDTQY
>TRBJ2-1|NA|TRBV28|TRBD2
ASSSLAGVPVGQF
>TRBJ2-1|NA|TRBV13|TRBD2
ASSPPSGVSYNEQF
>TRBJ1-3|NA|TRBV2|NA
ASTLRERQAGNTIY
>TRBJ2-1|NA|TRBV7-3|TRBD2
ASSTSGGYNEQF
>TRBJ2-4|NA|TRBV20-1|TRBD2
SASFTSGGRDIQY
>TRBJ2-5|NA|TRBV7-2|TRBD2
ASSLRLAGETYQETQY
>TRBJ2-1|NA|TRBV11-2|NA
ASSLGGEQF
>TRBJ1-3|NA|TRBV18|TRBD1
ASSIGTGTGNTIY
>TRBJ1-5|NA|TRBV7-9|TRBD1
ASSGQGENQPQH
>TRBJ1-1|NA|TRBV19|TRBD1
ASSLQGATEAF
>TRBJ1-1|few|TRBV23-1|NA
ASSLGQLMNTEAF
>TRBJ2-3|NA|TRBV2|NA
ASSNRRTSTDTQY
>TRBJ2-1|NA|TRBV18|TRBD1
ASSPRRDRGTGHYNEQF
>TRBJ1-5|NA|TRBV28|NA
ASSSVQPQH
>TRBJ2-2|NA|TRBV19|NA
ASSIQTGELF
>TRBJ2-1|once|TRBV7-2|TRBD2
ASSLSGSGGAYEQF
>TRBJ2-1|NA|TRBV15|NA
ATSYGTYNEQF
>TRBJ2-1|NA|TRBV6-1|TRBD2
ASSGPKGTSGGAINEQF
>TRBJ1-2|NA|TRBV6-1|NA
ASSEVQLVGYT
>TRBJ1-1|NA|TRBV7-2|NA
ASSSPNSAEAF
>TRBJ1-2|NA|TRBV28|TRBD1
ASSLWDRTNGYT
>TRBJ2-5|NA|TRBV4-1|TRBD2
ASSQDRGAGGPRAAQY
>TRBJ1-2|NA|TRBV6-5|TRBD1
ASSRTGLANYGYT
>TRBJ1-1|NA|TRBV2|TRBD1
ASSERDRASEAF
>TRBJ1-2|NA|TRBV28|NA
ASSPRTGGYT
>TRBJ2-3|NA|TRBV6-5|NA
ASRAGGGTDTQY
>TRBJ2-3|NA|TRBV4-3|TRBD2
ASSQDWASGGPQGTQY
>TRBJ1-5|NA|TRBV2|NA
ASSERQALNQPQH
>TRBJ1-5|NA|TRBV28|NA
ASSLTAVGNQPQH
>TRBJ1-1|NA|TRBV7-9|TRBD1
ASNRGTDVSAF
>TRBJ2-5|NA|TRBV6-1|NA
ASSAPGRGSQETQY
>TRBJ2-5|NA|TRBV11-2|NA
ASSLDGGETQY
>TRBJ1-4|NA|TRBV5-1|NA
ASSYGGFTTGEKLF
>TRBJ1-1|NA|TRBV7-9|NA
ASSLVASGRGGTEAF
>TRBJ1-3|NA|TRBV18|NA
ASSPTGFSGNTIY
>TRBJ1-1|NA|TRBV6-4|NA
ASSQQENTEAF
>TRBJ1-2|NA|TRBV18|TRBD1
ASSFIGQGDYGYT
>TRBJ2-1|NA|TRBV19|TRBD1
ASSVDRAYNEQF
>TRBJ1-4|NA|TRBV2|NA
AGQTDYNEKLF
>TRBJ2-1|NA|TRBV7-9|TRBD1
ASSTGTGVRNEQF
>TRBJ1-2|NA|TRBV12-3/TRBV12-4|NA
ASSFVGGKGNT
>TRBJ1-1|NA|TRBV6-2/TRBV6-3|TRBD1
ASSWDTGGAF
>TRBJ2-1|NA|TRBV19|TRBD1
ASSGDRGNEQF
>TRBJ1-1|few|TRBV18|NA
ASAHQGGSQNTEAF
>TRBJ1-1|NA|TRBV28|NA
ASRPTVNTEAF
>TRBJ1-4|NA|TRBV28|TRBD1
ASSPGTAGGELF
>TRBJ2-1|NA|TRBV6-1|NA
ASSEFGTPSANEQF
>TRBJ1-1|NA|TRBV15|NA
ATSRDVGRVSTEAF